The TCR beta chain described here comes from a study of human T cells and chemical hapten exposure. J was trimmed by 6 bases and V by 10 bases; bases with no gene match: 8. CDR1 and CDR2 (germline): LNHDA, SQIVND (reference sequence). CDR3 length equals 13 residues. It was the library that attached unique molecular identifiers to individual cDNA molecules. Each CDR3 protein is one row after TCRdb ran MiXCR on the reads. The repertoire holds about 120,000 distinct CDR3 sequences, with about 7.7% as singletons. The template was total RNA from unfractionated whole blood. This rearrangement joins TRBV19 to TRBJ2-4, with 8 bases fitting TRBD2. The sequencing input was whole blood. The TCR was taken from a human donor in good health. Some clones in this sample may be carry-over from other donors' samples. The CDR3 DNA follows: TGTGCCACGGGTAGCGGGATTAGAAACATTCAGTACTTC. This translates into CATGSGIRNIQYF.